The TCR beta chain under discussion was sequenced for a study of OX40 agonist ivuxolimab in advanced cancers. The method was immunoSEQ multiplex PCR; TCRdb's version includes in-frame clones alone and lacks a portion of them. The sample has roughly 60,000 clones; roughly 81% are singletons. The CDR3 contains 17 residues. The chain joins TRBV1 to TRBJ2-1; no check of the table's D call, TRBD2, against the DNA was made. TRBV1 is a pseudogene locus. The sample was CD4+ or CD8+ T cells sorted from blood, taken in a trial of the OX40 agonist ivuxolimab. This clonotype originated in an adult with an advanced solid tumor such as melanoma, head and neck, liver or kidney cancer. In DNA, the CDR3 is TGCACCAGCAGCCAAGACCCTAGCGGGAGTTCCTACAATGAGCAGTTCTTC. It is translated as CTSSQDPSGSSYNEQFF.